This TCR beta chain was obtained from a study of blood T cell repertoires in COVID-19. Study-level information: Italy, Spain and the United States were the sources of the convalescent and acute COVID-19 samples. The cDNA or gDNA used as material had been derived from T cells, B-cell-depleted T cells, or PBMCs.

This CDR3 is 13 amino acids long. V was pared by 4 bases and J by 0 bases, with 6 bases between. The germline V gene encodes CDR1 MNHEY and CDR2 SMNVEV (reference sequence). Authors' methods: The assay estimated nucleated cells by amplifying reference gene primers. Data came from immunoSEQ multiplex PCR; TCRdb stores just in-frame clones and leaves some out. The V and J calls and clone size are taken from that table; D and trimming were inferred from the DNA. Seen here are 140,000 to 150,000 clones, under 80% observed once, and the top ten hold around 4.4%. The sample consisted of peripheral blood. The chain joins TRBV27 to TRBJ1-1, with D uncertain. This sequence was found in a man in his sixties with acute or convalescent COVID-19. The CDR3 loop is CASSYRLNTEAFF. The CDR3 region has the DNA TGTGCCAGCAGTTACCGGTTGAACACTGAAGCTTTCTTT.